The 10 T cell receptor beta chains reported below all come from one sample, sequenced in a study of metastatic and nonmetastatic thyroid tumors. TCRdb recomputed clones from the PCR reads via MiXCR. The sample holds roughly 40,000 clones, over 10% seen once. There were no patients who had received any treatment before thyroid surgery. Sequenced: blood. The receptor set was obtained from a male donor with papillary thyroid cancer or a benign thyroid nodule (not recorded which). Some clones in this sample may be carry-over from other donors' samples.

This clone was picked up many times. The chain has TRBV7-8 and TRBJ1-3; D not certain. Per germline, CDR1 SGHVS and CDR2 FQNEAQ. Trimming pared 5 bases from V and 0 bases from J, leaving 8 bases between. The CDR3 contains 14 residues. The CDR3 nucleotides are TGTGCCAGCAGCCCGCGGACCTCTGGAAACACCATATATTTT. Translation gives CASSPRTSGNTIYF.

This clone was counted many times. The V gene is TRBV4-2, the J gene TRBJ2-6, with no clear D. Per the germline V gene, CDR1 is LGHNA and CDR2 is YNFKEQ. The V end lost 1 base, the J end lost 0 bases, and 7 bases lay between the germline ends. CDR3 size: 16 residues. The CDR3 is CASSQGDISGANVLTF. CDR3 sequence (DNA): TGTGCCAGCAGCCAAGGGGATATCTCTGGGGCCAACGTCCTGACTTTC.

This clone was found many times. The V call is TRBV29-1, the J call TRBJ2-1, with TRBD2 matching 9 bases. CDR1 SQVTM and CDR2 ANQGSEA come from the germline V gene. The CDR3 has 14 residues. Unmatched junction bases numbered 5, after V lost 8 bases and J lost 0 bases. CDR3 protein: CSLRLADSYNEQFF. CDR3 coding DNA: TGCAGCTTACGACTAGCGGACTCCTACAATGAGCAGTTCTTC.

This clone was recorded many times. The chain couples TRBV29-1 to TRBJ2-5, with D possibly TRBD2 on 5 matching bases. V lost 6 bases to trimming and J lost 5 bases, with 19 bases between them. The germline CDR1 and CDR2 sequences are SQVTM and ANQGSEA. The CDR3 loop spans 14 amino acids. CDR3 loop: CSVRASLIRETQYF. The DNA of the CDR3 is TGCAGCGTGAGGGCCTCTCTGATAAGGGAGACCCAGTACTTC.

As for this clone: One junction end disagrees with the germline gene, perhaps due to a read error. The V and J genes are TRBV28 and TRBJ2-2; perhaps TRBD2 as D (6 bases). This CDR3 is 15 amino acids long. Looked up from germline, CDR1 is MDHEN and CDR2 is SYDVKM. The CDR3 DNA is TGTGCCAGCGGTTGGGGGGACTGGAACACCGGGAAGCTGTTTTTT. This gives the protein CASGWGDWNTGKLFF.

This clone was recorded many times. The rearrangement uses TRBV19 and TRBJ1-5; no firm D call. The CDR3 runs to 12 residues. Germline V gene lookup returns CDR1 LNHDA and CDR2 SQIVND (reference sequence). The ends were cut back, 3 bases at V and 2 bases at J, with 2 bases in the middle. This CDR3 is CASSMRNQPQHF. The DNA of the CDR3 is TGTGCCAGTAGTATGCGCAATCAGCCCCAGCATTTT.

This clone was detected ten times or more. This rearrangement joins TRBV2 to TRBJ2-1; 15 nucleotides line up with TRBD2. From germline, CDR1 is SNHLY and CDR2 FYNNEI. The CDR3 covers 17 residues. V trimming: 6 bases; J trimming: 4 bases; junction bases outside the gene matches: 7. CDR3 DNA: TGTGCCAGCAGGGGACTAGCGGGAGGTATAGGGTACAATGAGCAGTTCTTC. Protein product: CASRGLAGGIGYNEQFF.

This clone was observed many times. The chain has TRBV6-2 or TRBV6-3 and TRBJ2-3; 10 bases agree with TRBD2. Germline CDR1 MNHEY, CDR2 SVGEGT. The CDR3 runs 16 residues. J lost 5 bases, V lost 7 bases, and 12 bases had no gene match. As DNA, the CDR3 is TGTGCCAGCAAGTTTCCAGCGGGAGGGCCGGGAGATACGCAGTATTTT. It specifies CASKFPAGGPGDTQYF.

This clone has ten or more counts. V and J are TRBV27 and TRBJ2-3, with 12 nucleotides matching TRBD1. Losses at the gene ends were 5 bases for V and 5 bases for J; bases not matched to a gene: 8. Germline CDR1 is MNHEY and CDR2 is SMNVEV (reference sequence). CDR3 length equals 16 residues. CDR3 in DNA: TGTGCCAGCAGTCCCGGGACAGGGGGCTTTGAAGATACGCAGTATTTT. As protein: CASSPGTGGFEDTQYF.

This clone was counted between two and nine times. V is TRBV18 and J is TRBJ2-5; 7 positions agree with TRBD2. V lost 4 bases to trimming and J lost 4 bases; unmatched junction nucleotides: 6. This CDR3 is 14 amino acids long. The V gene's germline CDR1 is KGHSH and CDR2 LQKENI. The CDR3 nucleotides read TGTGCCAGCTCACAGGGAGGGAGAGGAGAGACCCAGTACTTC. Its protein product is CASSQGGRGETQYF.